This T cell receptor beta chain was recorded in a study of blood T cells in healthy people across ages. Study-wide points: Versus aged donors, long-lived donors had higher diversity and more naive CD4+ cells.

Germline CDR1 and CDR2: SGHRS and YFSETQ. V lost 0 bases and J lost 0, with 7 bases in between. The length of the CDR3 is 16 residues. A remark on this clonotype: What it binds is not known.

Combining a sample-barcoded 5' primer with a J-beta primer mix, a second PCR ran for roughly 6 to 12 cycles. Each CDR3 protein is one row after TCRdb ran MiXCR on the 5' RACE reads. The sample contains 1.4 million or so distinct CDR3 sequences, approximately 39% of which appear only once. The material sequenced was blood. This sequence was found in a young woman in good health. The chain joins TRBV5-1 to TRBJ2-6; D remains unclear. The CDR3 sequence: CASSLGLPSGANVLTF. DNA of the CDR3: TGCGCCAGCAGCTTGGGTTTGCCCTCTGGGGCCAACGTCCTGACTTTC.